This T cell receptor beta chain was sequenced during a study of long-term antiretroviral therapy in people with HIV (dated by TCRdb to between 2021 and 2024). For the study in its entirety: Collection of the earliest samples took place about a decade ahead of the 2015 WHO recommendation for immediate ART, at a time when ART was typically delayed until CD4 counts fell. Whether ART initiation and durable HIV suppression were associated with changes in peripheral blood TRB repertoire composition and diversity was tested in a retrospective serial study. Among the 30 or so participants with HIV, about 11 were female. No cross-contamination during QIAcube processing turned up in test extractions that ran a monoclonal T-cell line alongside 30 or so polyclonal samples. A total of around 190 cryopreserved PBMC samples came from a few dozen adults with confirmed HIV infection and were collected serially over a mean of roughly six years (range 1-12).

Sequencing of the TRB variable region was done with the immunoSEQ hsTCRB v3.0 assay at survey level resolution. A depth of roughly 35,000-55,000 T-cell genomes per sample was targeted for TRB sequencing. Pooled TRB libraries were sequenced on an Illumina MiSeq with a v3 150-cycle kit. Per the source publication's procedure: Repertoire analysis was run in R within a reproducible Nextflow workflow that covered QC, data transformation and analysis. Custom analyses were implemented in LymphoSeq2, an R package for AIRR-Seq data exploration. After excluding a handful of samples that yielded fewer than 5000 total TRB sequences, fewer than 200 HIV repertoires remained for analysis. Among the 170 to 200 retained HIV repertoires, 55 to 65 were collected before ART initiation and about 130 were collected after ART initiation. Repertoires were downsampled to 5000 TRB nucleotide sequences, with summary statistics averaged over 100 downsampling iterations. TRB sequences were retained for analysis only if CDR3 regions of at least seven amino acids were present. Two measures captured diversity: a Shannon entropy-derived clonality score and the Gini coefficient. Repertoire networks linked the top 5000 CDR3 amino acid sequences whenever two sequences differed by an edit distance of one. GLIPH2 predicted antigen specificity groups and MHC restriction for TRB CDR3 amino acid sequences. To flag known CMV, EBV, HIV or tissue antigen associations, CDR3 amino acid sequences were matched against VDJdb and McPAS-TCR. Pre-ART, post-ART and control groups were compared with Wilcoxon signed-rank tests and Holm-Bonferroni correction. TCRdb's version of the immuneACCESS table is confined to in-frame rearrangements and falls short of the full clone set. An unresolved V gene accounts for under half of the shortfall where checked; the remainder is of unknown origin. The DNA gave D and trimming, while V, J and clone size come from that table. The sample profile shows about 28,000 clones; approximately 88% of them were found once. Of the sample, more than 8% falls within the top ten clones.

This clone was seen only a few times. The specificity of this receptor is unknown. Per-base quality was not reported, and no clone a single base away is much larger than it. What the work shows at the level of the full study, not this receptor alone: Because pre-ART samples had limited cell numbers, unsorted PBMC were profiled rather than sorted CD4+ and CD8+ T cells. The samples span the years 2004 to 2017, and the ART regimens used at that time may not be as effective as current regimens. Inferences about post-ART repertoire changes are limited because no data were available on ART adherence, viral resistance or therapy changes. ART initiation was associated with a significant increase in TRB diversity, but diversity stayed significantly below transplant donor controls even after long-term ART. Because PBMC availability was limited, only the TCR beta chain was sequenced, with no alpha chain pairing. Compared with controls, HIV repertoires had narrower CDR3 length ranges, and the network structure pointed to an antigen-experienced repertoire that shifted only slightly toward naive after ART. Expanded TRB clones identified before ART initiation dominated the repertoire across all time points, though the dominance fluctuated and decreased in many PLHIV after ART.

Participants were included only if at least one PBMC sample before ART initiation and at least two post-ART samples were available. Treatment was received in the United States of America by all participants with HIV. Before DNA extraction, cryopreserved samples of about 1-10 million PBMC were thawed and washed. At the time of the earliest PBMC sample for each participant with HIV, ages ranged from about 20 to 54 years. Each participant contributed PBMC samples from 1-4 timepoints before ART initiation and 2-8 timepoints after ART initiation, with a median of 7 samples. For every participant, serial HIV viral load, CD4+ T-cell count, ART history and demographic data were obtained. Using a Qiagen kit on a QIAcube, genomic DNA was extracted from unsorted PBMC, with samples processed in batches of 12. The starting material was unsorted PBMCs, obtained 2.8 years after starting antiretroviral therapy. The source of this sequence is a man under 40 with HIV.

CDR3 region: CASSLASGVWEQYF. The sequenced DNA: TGTGCCAGCAGCTTGGCCTCAGGGGTGTGGGAGCAGTACTTC. The chain uses TRBV7-9 and TRBJ2-7, with TRBD1 as a weak D call on 6 bases. The junction carries 16 bases between V and J, which are trimmed by 3 bases and 7 bases respectively. The germline V gene (reference sequence) supplies CDR1 SEHNR and CDR2 FQNEAQ. The CDR3 has 14 amino acids, counting the end cysteine and phenylalanine. The CDR3 DNA has 42 bases and is translated from base 1.